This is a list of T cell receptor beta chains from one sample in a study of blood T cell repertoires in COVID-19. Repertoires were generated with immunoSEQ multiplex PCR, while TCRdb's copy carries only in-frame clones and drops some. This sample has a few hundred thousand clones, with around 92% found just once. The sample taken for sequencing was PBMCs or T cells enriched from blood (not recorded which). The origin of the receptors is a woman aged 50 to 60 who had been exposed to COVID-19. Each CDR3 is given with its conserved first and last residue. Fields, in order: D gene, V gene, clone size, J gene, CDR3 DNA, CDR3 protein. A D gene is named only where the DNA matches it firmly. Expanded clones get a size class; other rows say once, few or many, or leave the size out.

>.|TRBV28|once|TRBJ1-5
TGTGCCACCTACCCGGGGCGAGCGGGGCCCCAGCATTTT
CATYPGRAGPQHF
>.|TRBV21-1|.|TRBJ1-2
TGTGCCAGCAGCAAAGCGAACAGGGTGGTCTATGGCTACACCTTC
CASSKANRVVYGYTF
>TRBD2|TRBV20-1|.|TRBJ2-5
TGCAGTGCTAGTCAGCGGGGGTTGGGGGAGACCCAGTACTTC
CSASQRGLGETQYF
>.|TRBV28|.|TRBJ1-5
TGTGCCTACTCCAAAGGGGGCAATCAGCCCCAGCATTTT
CAYSKGGNQPQHF
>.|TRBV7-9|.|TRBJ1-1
TGTGCCAGCAGCTTAGGTCGGGGAACCATGAACACTGAAGCTTTCTTT
CASSLGRGTMNTEAFF
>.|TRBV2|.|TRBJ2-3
TGTGCCAGCAGGAATGGGGGGACAGATACGCAGTATTTT
CASRNGGTDTQYF
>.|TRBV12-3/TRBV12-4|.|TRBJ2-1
TGTGCCAGCAGTTGGAGGGGGCTCAATGAGCAGTTCTTC
CASSWRGLNEQFF
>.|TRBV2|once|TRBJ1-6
TGTGCCAGCAGCCACCCTTTTCCTGCGCAAAGCTCCTATAATTCACCCCTCCACTTT
CASSHPFPAQSSYNSPLHF
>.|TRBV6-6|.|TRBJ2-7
TGTGCCAGCAGGTCCCTCGCGGCGCCCTACTACGAGCAGTACTTC
CASRSLAAPYYEQYF
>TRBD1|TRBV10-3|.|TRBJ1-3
TGTGCCATCAGTGAGCCCCCAACCCCCCGGGACAGGGTTTTTGGAAACACCATATATTTT
CAISEPPTPRDRVFGNTIYF
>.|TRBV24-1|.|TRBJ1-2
TGTGCCACCAGTGACCGCAGGGGTGGCTACACCTTC
CATSDRRGGYTF
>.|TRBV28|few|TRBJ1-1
TGTGCCAGCACCCCGGGGGGAGGGAACACTGAAGCTTTCTTT
CASTPGGGNTEAFF
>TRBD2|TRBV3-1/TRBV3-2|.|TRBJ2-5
TGTGCCAGCAGCCAGGGGACTAGCGGGGCGTTAAAGGAGACCCAGTACTTC
CASSQGTSGALKETQYF
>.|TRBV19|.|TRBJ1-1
TGTGCCAGCCCGTCTAGGGCTTTCTTT
CASPSRAFF
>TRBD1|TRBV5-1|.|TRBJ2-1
TGCGCCAGCAGCCCGGGGGACAGGGACTACAATGAGCAGTTCTTC
CASSPGDRDYNEQFF
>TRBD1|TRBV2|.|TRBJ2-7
TGTGCCAGCAGTGACCGCACAATTGGAACAGGGGGAATCGAGCAGTACTTC
CASSDRTIGTGGIEQYF
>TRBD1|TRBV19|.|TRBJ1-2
TGTGCCAGTAGTATAGATCTGCGACAGGGGGCTGGTGGCTACACCTTC
CASSIDLRQGAGGYTF
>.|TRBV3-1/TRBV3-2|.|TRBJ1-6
TGTGCCAGCAGCCAGGACTCCGGGACAAATTCACCCCTCCACTTT
CASSQDSGTNSPLHF
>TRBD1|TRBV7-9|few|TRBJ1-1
TGTGCCAGCAGCTCCCTCGGGACAGAGAACACTGAAGCTTTCTTT
CASSSLGTENTEAFF
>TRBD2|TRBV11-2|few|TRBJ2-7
TGTGCCAGCAGCCCGGGGGGAGCGGGGGCCTACGAGCAGTACTTC
CASSPGGAGAYEQYF
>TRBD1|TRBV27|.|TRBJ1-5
TGTGCCAGCAGTTTACGGACAGGGCAGGATCAGCCCCAGCATTTT
CASSLRTGQDQPQHF
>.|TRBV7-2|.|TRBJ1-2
TGTGCCAGCAGCTTAGATACGGGGGACCTTTCTGGCTACACCTTC
CASSLDTGDLSGYTF
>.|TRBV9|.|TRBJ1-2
TGTGCCAGCAGCAAGAACAGCGGTGGCTACACCTTC
CASSKNSGGYTF
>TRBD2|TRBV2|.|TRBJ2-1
TGTGCCAGCAGTGAAGTCGGACTAGCGGTTGATGAGCAGTTCTTC
CASSEVGLAVDEQFF
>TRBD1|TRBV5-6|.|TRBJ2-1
TGTGCCAGCAGCTCCGTGACAGGGGCCTACAATGAGCAGTTCTTC
CASSSVTGAYNEQFF
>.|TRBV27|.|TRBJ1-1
TGTGCCAGCAGTCCGACCAGGGTCATAGTGAACACTGAAGCTTTCTTT
CASSPTRVIVNTEAFF
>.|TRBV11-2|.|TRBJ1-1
TGTGCCAGCAGCCCCACCAGTTGGGCTGTGGCTTTCTTT
CASSPTSWAVAFF
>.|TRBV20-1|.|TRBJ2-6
TGCAGTGCTAGTGCTACAGGGCCCGTTTCTGGGGCCAACGTCCTGACTTTC
CSASATGPVSGANVLTF
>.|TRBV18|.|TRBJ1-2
TGTGCCAGCTCACCATCGGACTCGCGTGGCTACACCTTC
CASSPSDSRGYTF
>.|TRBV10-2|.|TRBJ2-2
TGCGCCAGCAATCCAGGCACACAGAAAAACACCGGGGAGCTGTTTTTT
CASNPGTQKNTGELFF
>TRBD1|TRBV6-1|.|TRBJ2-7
TGTGCCAGCAGTGAAAGCCCGGGACAGGGACACTACGAGCAGTACTTC
CASSESPGQGHYEQYF
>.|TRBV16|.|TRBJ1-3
TGTGCCAGCAGCCAATCCTTGGGGGCTGACTCTGGAAACACCATATATTTT
CASSQSLGADSGNTIYF
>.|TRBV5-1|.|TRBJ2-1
TGCGCCAGCAGCCCGAGGGACACTATCTACAATGAGCAGTTCTTC
CASSPRDTIYNEQFF
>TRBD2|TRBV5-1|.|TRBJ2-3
TGCGCCAGCAGCCGGACTAGCGGGGGGGTTATAGATACGCAGTATTTT
CASSRTSGGVIDTQYF
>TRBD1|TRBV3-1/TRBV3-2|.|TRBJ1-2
TGTGCCAGCAGCCAAGTACAGGGGTCTGGCTACACCTTC
CASSQVQGSGYTF
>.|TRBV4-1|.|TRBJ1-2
TGCGCCAGCAGCCAACCCCGAGGGGGGGACTTCAGCTACACCTTC
CASSQPRGGDFSYTF
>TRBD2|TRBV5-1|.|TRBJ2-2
TGCGCCAGCAGCTCGGGGGGGTTAACCGGGGAGCTGTTTTTT
CASSSGGLTGELFF
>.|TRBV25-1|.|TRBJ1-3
TGTGCCAGCAGTGACCCACCGGGACTCACCATATATTTT
CASSDPPGLTIYF
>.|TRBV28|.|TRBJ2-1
TGTGCCAGCAGTTTATACGAGCCATACAATGAGCAGTTCTTC
CASSLYEPYNEQFF
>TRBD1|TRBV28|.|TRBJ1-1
TGTGCCAGCAGCGAGGGACAGGAGGGGAACACTGAAGCTTTCTTT
CASSEGQEGNTEAFF
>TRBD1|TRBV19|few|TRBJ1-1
TGTGCCAGTAGTACCAACCCTCAGGGGGCCGCAGCTTTCTTT
CASSTNPQGAAAFF
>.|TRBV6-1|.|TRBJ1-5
TGTGCCAGCAGTGAAGCCGGGGTGCAGCCCCAGCATTTT
CASSEAGVQPQHF
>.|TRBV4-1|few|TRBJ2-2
TGCGCCAGCAGCCAAGACAGTCACACCGGGGAGCTGTTTTTT
CASSQDSHTGELFF
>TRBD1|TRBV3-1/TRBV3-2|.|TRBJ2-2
TGTGCCAGCAGCACCACCCAGGGGGCCGGGGAGCTGTTTTTT
CASSTTQGAGELFF
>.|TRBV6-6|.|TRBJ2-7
TGTGCCAGCAGTTATGGGGGCAGGGCGGGCGAGCAGTACTTC
CASSYGGRAGEQYF
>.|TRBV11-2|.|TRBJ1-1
TGTGCCAGCAGCTTATTATTTCGGGAGAACACTGAAGCTTTCTTT
CASSLLFRENTEAFF
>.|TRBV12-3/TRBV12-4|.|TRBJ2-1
TGTGCCAGCAGTTCAACAGGGTACGAGCAGTTCTTC
CASSSTGYEQFF